The clone carrying this T cell receptor beta chain was recorded many times. What it binds is not known. Diagnoses were made from clinical symptoms, serum measures (thyroxine and TRAb), thyroid ultrasound and orbital computed tomography. These data belong to a study of T cells in Graves' hyperthyroidism and ophthalmopathy. Study-level points and caveats: Ophthalmopathy, as predicted by the model, came a median roughly 6.3 months after the prediction. Peripheral blood also featured most of the thyroid clonotypes expanded above 0.001.

The CDR3 spans 13 residues. Trimming removed 7 bases from V and 1 base from J, with 10 bases in between. Authors of the study amplified TCR beta CDR3 regions from RNA transcripts. Carried out on the TCR CDR3, a first-round RT-PCR used the HTBI primer set. Each CDR3 protein is one row after TCRdb ran MiXCR on the multiplex PCR reads. This table has 450,000 to 700,000 distinct CDR3 sequences, roughly 50% appearing once. The chain combines TRBV12-3 or TRBV12-4 with TRBJ1-1; D call uncertain. The sequenced sample consisted of peripheral blood or thyroid tissue (not recorded which). The clonotype comes from an adult woman with Graves' disease, either hyperthyroidism or ophthalmopathy (not recorded which). The CDR3 sequence is CASTSVENTEAFF. In DNA form, the CDR3 reads TGTGCCAGCACCTCCGTAGAGAACACTGAAGCTTTCTTT.